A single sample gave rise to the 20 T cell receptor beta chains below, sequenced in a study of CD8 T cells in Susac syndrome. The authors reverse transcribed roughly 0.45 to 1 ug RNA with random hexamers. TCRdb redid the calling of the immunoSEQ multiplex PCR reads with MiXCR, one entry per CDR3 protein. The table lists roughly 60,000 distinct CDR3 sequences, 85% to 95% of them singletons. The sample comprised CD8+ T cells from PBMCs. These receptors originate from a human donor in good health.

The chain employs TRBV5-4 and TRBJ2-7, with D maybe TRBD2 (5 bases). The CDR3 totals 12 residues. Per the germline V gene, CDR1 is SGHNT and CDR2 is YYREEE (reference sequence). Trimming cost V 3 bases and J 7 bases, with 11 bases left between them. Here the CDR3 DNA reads TGTGCCAGCAGCTATCCGGGGTATGAGCAGTACTTC. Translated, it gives CASSYPGYEQYF.

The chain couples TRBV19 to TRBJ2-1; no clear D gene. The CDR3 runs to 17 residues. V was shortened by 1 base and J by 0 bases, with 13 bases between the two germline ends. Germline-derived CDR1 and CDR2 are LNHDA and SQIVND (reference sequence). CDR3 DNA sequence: TGTGCCAGTAGTATAGTGGTTGAGGATTACTCCTACAATGAGCAGTTCTTC. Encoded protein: CASSIVVEDYSYNEQFF. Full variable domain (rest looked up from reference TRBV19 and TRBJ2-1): DGGITQSPKYLFRKEGQNVTLSCEQNLNHDAMYWYRQDPGQGLRLIYYSQIVNDFQKGDIAEGYSVSREKKESFPLTVTSAQKNPTAFYLCASSIVVEDYSYNEQFFGPGTRLTVL.

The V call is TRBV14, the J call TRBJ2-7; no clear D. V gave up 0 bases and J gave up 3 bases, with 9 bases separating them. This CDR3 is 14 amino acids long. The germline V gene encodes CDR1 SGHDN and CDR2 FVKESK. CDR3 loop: CASSQEVVGYEQYF. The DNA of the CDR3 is TGTGCCAGCAGCCAAGAGGTGGTCGGCTACGAGCAGTACTTC.

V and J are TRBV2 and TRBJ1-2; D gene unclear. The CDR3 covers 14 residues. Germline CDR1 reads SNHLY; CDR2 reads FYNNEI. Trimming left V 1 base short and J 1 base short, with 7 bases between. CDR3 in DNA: TGTGCCAGCAGTGAAGGTCAAGATAACTATGGCTACACCTTC. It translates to CASSEGQDNYGYTF.

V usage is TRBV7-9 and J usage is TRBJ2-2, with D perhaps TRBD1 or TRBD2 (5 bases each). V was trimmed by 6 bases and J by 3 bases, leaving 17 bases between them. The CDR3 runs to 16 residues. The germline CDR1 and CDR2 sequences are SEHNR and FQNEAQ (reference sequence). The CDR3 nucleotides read TGTGCCAGCAGGGGAGAGGGGCAGATTTACACCGGGGAGCTGTTTTTT. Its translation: CASRGEGQIYTGELFF.

DNA of the CDR3: TGTGCCATCAGTGAAGCAACAGGGTATCAGCCCCAGCATTTT. It yields the protein CAISEATGYQPQHF. V gene TRBV10-3 combines with J gene TRBJ1-5, with a tentative D call TRBD1 (6 bases). The CDR3 loop spans 14 amino acids. CDR1 is ENHRY and CDR2 is SYGVKD in the germline V gene. V lost 3 bases to trimming and J lost 5 bases, with 11 bases between them.

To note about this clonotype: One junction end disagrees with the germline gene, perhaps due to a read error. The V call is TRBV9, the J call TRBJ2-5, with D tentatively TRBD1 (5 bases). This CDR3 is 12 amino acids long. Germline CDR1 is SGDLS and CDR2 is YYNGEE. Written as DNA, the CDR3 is TGTGCCAGCAGCGCACAGGAAGAGGCCCAGTACTTC. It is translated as CASSAQEEAQYF.

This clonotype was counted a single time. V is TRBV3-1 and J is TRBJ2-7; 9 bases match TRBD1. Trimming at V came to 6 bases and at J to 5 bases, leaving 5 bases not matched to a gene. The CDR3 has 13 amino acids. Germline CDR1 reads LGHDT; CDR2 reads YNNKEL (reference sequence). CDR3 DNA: TGTGCCAGCAGGATACAGGGGGCCAACGAGCAGTACTTC. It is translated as CASRIQGANEQYF.

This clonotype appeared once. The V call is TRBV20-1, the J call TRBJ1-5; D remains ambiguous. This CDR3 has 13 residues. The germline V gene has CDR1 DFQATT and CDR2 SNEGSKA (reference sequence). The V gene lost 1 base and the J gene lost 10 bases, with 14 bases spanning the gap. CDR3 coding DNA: TGCAGTGCTAGAGCAGAGATCGGGCAACCCCAGCATTTT. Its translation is CSARAEIGQPQHF.

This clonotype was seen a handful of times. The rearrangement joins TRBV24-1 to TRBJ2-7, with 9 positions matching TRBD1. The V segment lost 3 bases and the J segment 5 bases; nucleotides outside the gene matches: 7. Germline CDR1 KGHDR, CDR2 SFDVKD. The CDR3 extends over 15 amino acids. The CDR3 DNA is TGTGCCACCAGTGATCCGGGACAGGGCACCCACGAGCAGTACTTC. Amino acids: CATSDPGQGTHEQYF.

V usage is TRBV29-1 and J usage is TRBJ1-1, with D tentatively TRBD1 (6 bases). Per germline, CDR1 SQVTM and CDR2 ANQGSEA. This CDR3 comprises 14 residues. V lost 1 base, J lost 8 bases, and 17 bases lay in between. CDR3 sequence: CSVEGAQGQGEAFF. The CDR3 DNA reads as TGCAGCGTTGAAGGGGCTCAGGGGCAGGGCGAAGCTTTCTTT.

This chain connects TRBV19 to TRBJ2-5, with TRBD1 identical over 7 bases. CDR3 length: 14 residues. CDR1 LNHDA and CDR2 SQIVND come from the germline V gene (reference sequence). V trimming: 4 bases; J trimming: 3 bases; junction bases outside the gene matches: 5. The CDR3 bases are TGTGCCAGTAGTAGCGACGACAGGGAAGAGACCCAGTACTTC. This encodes CASSSDDREETQYF.

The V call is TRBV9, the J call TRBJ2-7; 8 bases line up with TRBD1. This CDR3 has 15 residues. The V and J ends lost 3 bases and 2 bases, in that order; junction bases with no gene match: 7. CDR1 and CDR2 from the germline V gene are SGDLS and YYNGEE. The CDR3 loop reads CASSATGQATYEQYF. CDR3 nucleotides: TGTGCCAGCAGCGCTACGGGACAGGCAACCTACGAGCAGTACTTC.

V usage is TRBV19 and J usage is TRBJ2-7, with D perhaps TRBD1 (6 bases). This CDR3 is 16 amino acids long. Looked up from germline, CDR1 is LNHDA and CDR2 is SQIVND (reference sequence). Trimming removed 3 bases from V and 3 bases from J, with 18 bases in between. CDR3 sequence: CASSISLAARGYEQYF. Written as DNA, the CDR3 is TGTGCCAGTAGTATCTCCCTGGCGGCCAGGGGCTACGAGCAGTACTTC.

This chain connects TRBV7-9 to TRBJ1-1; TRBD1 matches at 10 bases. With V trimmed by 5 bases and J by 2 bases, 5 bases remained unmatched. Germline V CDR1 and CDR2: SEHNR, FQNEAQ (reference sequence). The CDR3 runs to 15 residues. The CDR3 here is CASSPRDRGNTEAFF. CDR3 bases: TGTGCCAGCAGCCCACGGGACAGGGGCAACACTGAAGCTTTCTTT.

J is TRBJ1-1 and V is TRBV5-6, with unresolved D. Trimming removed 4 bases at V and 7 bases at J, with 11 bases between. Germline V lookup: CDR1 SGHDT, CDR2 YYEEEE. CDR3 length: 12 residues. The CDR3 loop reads CASSPSSDEAFF. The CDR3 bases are TGTGCCAGCAGCCCCTCGTCAGATGAAGCTTTCTTT.

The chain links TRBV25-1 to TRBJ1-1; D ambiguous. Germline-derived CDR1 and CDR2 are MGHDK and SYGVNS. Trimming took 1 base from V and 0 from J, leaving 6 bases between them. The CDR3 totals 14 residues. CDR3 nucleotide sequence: TGTGCCAGCAGTGAATGGGCGGTGAACACTGAAGCTTTCTTT. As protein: CASSEWAVNTEAFF.

DNA for the CDR3: TGTGCCAGCAGCTTGGTTGGTGATACGCAGTATTTT. Protein sequence: CASSLVGDTQYF. V is TRBV5-4 and J is TRBJ2-3; D is unresolved. The CDR3 runs to 12 residues. Trimming stripped 0 bases from V and 6 bases from J, with 5 bases between. The germline V gene has CDR1 SGHNT and CDR2 YYREEE (reference sequence).

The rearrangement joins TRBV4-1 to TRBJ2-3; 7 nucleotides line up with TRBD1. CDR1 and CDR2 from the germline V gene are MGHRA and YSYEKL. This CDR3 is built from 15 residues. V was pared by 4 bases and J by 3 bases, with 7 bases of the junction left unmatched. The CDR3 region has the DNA TGCGCCAGCAGCCTCCGGGACAGAGAAACAGATACGCAGTATTTT. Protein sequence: CASSLRDRETDTQYF.

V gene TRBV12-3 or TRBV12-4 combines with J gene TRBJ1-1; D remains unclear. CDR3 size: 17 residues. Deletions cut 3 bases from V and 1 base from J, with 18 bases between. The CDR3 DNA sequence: TGTGCCAGCAGTTTGTCCCGGACGCAGGCCCCGAACACTGAAGCTTTCTTT. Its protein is CASSLSRTQAPNTEAFF.